The rows below give T cell receptor beta chains drawn from one sample of a study of blood T cell repertoires in COVID-19. The data were produced by immunoSEQ multiplex PCR, yet TCRdb's version contains in-frame clones alone and is incomplete. The table shows fewer than 350,000 clones, with 81% occurring only once. Sequencing used peripheral blood. These receptors were taken from a woman aged 60 to 75 with active or convalescent COVID-19. CDR3s leave out the opening cysteine and the closing phenylalanine or tryptophan. Fields, in order: clone size, J gene, V gene, CDR3 protein. Not every row has a clone size; where given, it reads once, few, many or a size class.

clone_size: -; j_call: TRBJ1-6; v_call: TRBV7-3; cdr3_aa: ASSLTGQGNSPLH
clone_size: few; j_call: TRBJ2-7; v_call: TRBV5-6; cdr3_aa: ASSLSSSYEQY
clone_size: -; j_call: TRBJ2-7; v_call: TRBV5-6; cdr3_aa: ASSFGTGGAGEQY
clone_size: -; j_call: TRBJ1-2; v_call: TRBV29-1; cdr3_aa: SVDGAGARGYT
clone_size: -; j_call: TRBJ1-2; v_call: TRBV2; cdr3_aa: ASSEHRKEGYT
clone_size: -; j_call: TRBJ2-7; v_call: TRBV4-2; cdr3_aa: ASSQDRGNYEQY
clone_size: -; j_call: TRBJ2-3; v_call: TRBV1; cdr3_aa: TSSQEYPDRANLTDTQY
clone_size: once; j_call: TRBJ1-1; v_call: TRBV6-2/TRBV6-3; cdr3_aa: ASSHRDRGNTEAF
clone_size: few; j_call: TRBJ1-2; v_call: TRBV4-2; cdr3_aa: ASTYEIGQGFYT
clone_size: -; j_call: TRBJ1-2; v_call: TRBV4-3; cdr3_aa: ASSQDRGIEGGYT
clone_size: -; j_call: TRBJ1-2; v_call: TRBV18; cdr3_aa: ASLGTDRDYGYT
clone_size: -; j_call: TRBJ1-1; v_call: TRBV5-6; cdr3_aa: ASSLLQGTTEAF
clone_size: -; j_call: TRBJ2-7; v_call: TRBV18; cdr3_aa: ASSPPQGQGAHEQY
clone_size: -; j_call: TRBJ2-5; v_call: TRBV14; cdr3_aa: ASSQGLGFQETQY
clone_size: few; j_call: TRBJ1-2; v_call: TRBV7-2; cdr3_aa: ASSSQSTRGHGGYT
clone_size: -; j_call: TRBJ2-7; v_call: TRBV5-4; cdr3_aa: ASSLGQGAPYEQY
clone_size: -; j_call: TRBJ2-5; v_call: TRBV2; cdr3_aa: ASSLDRGGLETQY
clone_size: once; j_call: TRBJ2-3; v_call: TRBV5-5; cdr3_aa: ASSILEGGPADTQY
clone_size: -; j_call: TRBJ1-4; v_call: TRBV7-2; cdr3_aa: ASSLEAGSFATNEKLF
clone_size: -; j_call: TRBJ1-5; v_call: TRBV30; cdr3_aa: AWGQGNGNQPQH